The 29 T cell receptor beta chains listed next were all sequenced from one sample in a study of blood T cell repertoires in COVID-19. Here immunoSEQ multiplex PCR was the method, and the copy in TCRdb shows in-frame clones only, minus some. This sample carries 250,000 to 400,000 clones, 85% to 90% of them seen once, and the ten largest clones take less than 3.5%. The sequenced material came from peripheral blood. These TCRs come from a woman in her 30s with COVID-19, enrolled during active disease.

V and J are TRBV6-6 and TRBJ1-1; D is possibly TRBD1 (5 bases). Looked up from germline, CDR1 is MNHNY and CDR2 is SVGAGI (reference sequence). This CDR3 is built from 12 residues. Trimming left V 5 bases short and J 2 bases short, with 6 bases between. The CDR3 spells CASSDSNTEAFF. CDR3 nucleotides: TGTGCCAGCAGTGACAGTAACACTGAAGCTTTCTTT.

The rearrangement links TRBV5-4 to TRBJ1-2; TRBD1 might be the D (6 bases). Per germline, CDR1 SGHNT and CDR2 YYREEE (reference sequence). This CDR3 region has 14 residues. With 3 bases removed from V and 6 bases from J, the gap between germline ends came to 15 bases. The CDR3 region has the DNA TGTGCCAGCAGCTCGCTGGGATACAGGGATGGCTACACCTTC. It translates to CASSSLGYRDGYTF.

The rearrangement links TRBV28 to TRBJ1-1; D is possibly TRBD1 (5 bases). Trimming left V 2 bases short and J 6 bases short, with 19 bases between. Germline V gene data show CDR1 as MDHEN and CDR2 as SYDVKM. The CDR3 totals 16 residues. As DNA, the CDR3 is TGTGCCAGCAGTTTACTCTCAAGGGTGGGGGGTCCTGAAGCTTTCTTT. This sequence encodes CASSLLSRVGGPEAFF.

The CDR3, as DNA: TGTGCCAGCAGCTTGGATCCTAGCGGGGCCCAAGAGACCCAGTACTTC. Protein sequence: CASSLDPSGAQETQYF. The chain carries TRBV5-4 and TRBJ2-5, with TRBD2 matching 9 bases. CDR3 length: 16 residues. Germline V gives CDR1 SGHNT, CDR2 YYREEE (reference sequence). After removal of 0 bases from V and 1 base from J, the junction contained 4 bases not matched to a gene. Together with reference TRBV5-4 and TRBJ2-5, the CDR3 gives the full variable domain: ETGVTQSPTHLIKTRGQQVTLRCSSQSGHNTVSWYQQALGQGPQFIFQYYREEENGRGNFPPRFSGLQFPNYSSELNVNALELDDSALYLCASSLDPSGAQETQYFGPGTRLLVL.

CDR3 DNA sequence: TGTGCCAGTAAATGGCAGGCGTCAAACGTCAATCAGCCCCAGCATTTT. Protein product: CASKWQASNVNQPQHF. V gene TRBV19 combines with J gene TRBJ1-5; no clear D gene. Germline values: CDR1 LNHDA, CDR2 SQIVND (reference sequence). V gave up 7 bases and J gave up 3 bases, with 19 bases separating them. The CDR3 has 16 amino acids.

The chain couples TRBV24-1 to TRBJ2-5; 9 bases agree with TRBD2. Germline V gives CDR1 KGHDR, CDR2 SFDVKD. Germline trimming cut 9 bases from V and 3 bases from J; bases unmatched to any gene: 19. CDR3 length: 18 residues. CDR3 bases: TGTGCCACCGGGGGACACGGAACGTCCGGACTAGCGAAAGAGACCCAGTACTTC. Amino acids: CATGGHGTSGLAKETQYF.

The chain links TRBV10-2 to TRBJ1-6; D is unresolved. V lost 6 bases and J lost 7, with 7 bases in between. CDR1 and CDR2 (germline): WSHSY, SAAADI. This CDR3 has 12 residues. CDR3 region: CASSYLNSPLHF. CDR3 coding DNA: TGCGCCAGCAGCTATTTGAATTCACCCCTCCACTTT.

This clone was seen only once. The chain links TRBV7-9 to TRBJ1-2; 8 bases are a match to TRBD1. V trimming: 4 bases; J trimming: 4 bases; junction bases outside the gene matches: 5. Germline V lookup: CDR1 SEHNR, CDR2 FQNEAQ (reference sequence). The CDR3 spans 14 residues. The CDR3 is CASSSDREGYGYTF. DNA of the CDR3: TGTGCCAGCAGCTCGGACAGGGAGGGCTATGGCTACACCTTC.

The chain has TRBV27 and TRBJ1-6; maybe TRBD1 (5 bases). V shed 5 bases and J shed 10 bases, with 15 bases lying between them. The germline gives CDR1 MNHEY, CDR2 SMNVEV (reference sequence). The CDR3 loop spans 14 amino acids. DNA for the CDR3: TGTGCCAGCAGTGGGGAGGTCCGGGGGTCACCCCTCCACTTT. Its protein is CASSGEVRGSPLHF.

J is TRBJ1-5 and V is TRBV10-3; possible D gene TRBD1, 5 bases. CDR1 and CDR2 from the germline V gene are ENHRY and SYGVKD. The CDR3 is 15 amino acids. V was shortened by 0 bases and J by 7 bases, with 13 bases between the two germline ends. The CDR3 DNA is TGTGCCATCAGTGAGTCCCAGGGTATAGGCCAGCCCCAGCATTTT. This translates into CAISESQGIGQPQHF.

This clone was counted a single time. CDR3: CASSPGAGVNEQFF. The CDR3 DNA reads as TGTGCCAGTTCCCCCGGAGCGGGTGTAAATGAGCAGTTCTTC. The chain uses TRBV19 and TRBJ2-1; possibly TRBD2 for D (6 bases). The V gene lost 8 bases and the J gene lost 7 bases, with 18 bases spanning the gap. CDR1 is LNHDA and CDR2 is SQIVND in the germline V gene (reference sequence). CDR3 length: 14 residues.

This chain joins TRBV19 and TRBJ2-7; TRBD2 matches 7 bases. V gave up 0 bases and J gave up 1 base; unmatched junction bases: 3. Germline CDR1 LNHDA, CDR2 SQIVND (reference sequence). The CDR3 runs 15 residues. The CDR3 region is CASSIDLAASYEQYF. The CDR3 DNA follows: TGTGCCAGTAGTATAGACCTAGCGGCGTCCTACGAGCAGTACTTC.

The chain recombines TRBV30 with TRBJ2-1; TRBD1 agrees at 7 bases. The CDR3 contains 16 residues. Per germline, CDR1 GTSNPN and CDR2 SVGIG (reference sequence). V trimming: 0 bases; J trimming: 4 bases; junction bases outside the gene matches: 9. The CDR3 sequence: CAWSVIPGQLYNEQFF. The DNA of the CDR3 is TGTGCCTGGAGTGTTATACCGGGACAGCTTTACAATGAGCAGTTCTTC. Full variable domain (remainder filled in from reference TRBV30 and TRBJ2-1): SQTIHQWPATLVQPVGSPLSLECTVEGTSNPNLYWYRQAAGRGLQLLFYSVGIGQISSEVPQNLSASRPQDRQFILSSKKLLLSDSGFYLCAWSVIPGQLYNEQFFGPGTRLTVL.

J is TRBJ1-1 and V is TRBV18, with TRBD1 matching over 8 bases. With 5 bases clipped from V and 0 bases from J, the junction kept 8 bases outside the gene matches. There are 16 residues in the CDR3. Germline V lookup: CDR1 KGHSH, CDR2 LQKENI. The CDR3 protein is CASSSTGGAMNTEAFF. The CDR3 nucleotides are TGTGCCAGCTCATCTACAGGGGGTGCTATGAACACTGAAGCTTTCTTT.

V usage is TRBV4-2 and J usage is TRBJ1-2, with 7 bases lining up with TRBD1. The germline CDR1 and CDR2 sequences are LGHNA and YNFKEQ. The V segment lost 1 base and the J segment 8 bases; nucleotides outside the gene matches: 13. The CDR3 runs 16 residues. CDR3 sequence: CASSQVSRGKGEGYTF. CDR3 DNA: TGTGCCAGCAGCCAAGTTAGCAGGGGGAAGGGTGAAGGCTACACCTTC.

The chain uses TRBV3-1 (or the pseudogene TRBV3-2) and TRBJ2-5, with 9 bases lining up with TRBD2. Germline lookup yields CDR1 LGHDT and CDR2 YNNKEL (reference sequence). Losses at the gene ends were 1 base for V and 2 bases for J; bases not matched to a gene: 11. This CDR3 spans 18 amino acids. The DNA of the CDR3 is TGTGCCAGCAGCCAAGTTGGGGGTAGCGGGAGCGCTCAAGAGACCCAGTACTTC. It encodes CASSQVGGSGSAQETQYF.

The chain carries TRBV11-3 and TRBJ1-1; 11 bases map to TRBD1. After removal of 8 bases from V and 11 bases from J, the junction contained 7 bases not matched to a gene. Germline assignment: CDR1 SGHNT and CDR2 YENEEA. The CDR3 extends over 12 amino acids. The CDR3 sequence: CASGRDRGFAFF. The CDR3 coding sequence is TGTGCCAGCGGCCGGGACAGGGGGTTCGCTTTCTTT. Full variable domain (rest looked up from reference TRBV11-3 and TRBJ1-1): EAGVVQSPRYKIIEKKQPVAFWCNPISGHNTLYWYLQNLGQGPELLIRYENEEAVDDSQLPKDRFSAERLKGVDSTLKIQPAELGDSAVYLCASGRDRGFAFFGQGTRLTVV.

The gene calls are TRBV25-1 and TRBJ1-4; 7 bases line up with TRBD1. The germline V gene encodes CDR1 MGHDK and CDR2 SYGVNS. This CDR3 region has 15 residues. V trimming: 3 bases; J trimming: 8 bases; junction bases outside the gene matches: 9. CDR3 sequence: CASSEIRGAKEKLFF. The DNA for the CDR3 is TGTGCCAGCAGTGAGATCAGGGGGGCGAAAGAAAAACTGTTTTTT. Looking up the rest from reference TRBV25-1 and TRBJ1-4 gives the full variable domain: EADIYQTPRYLVIGTGKKITLECSQTMGHDKMYWYQQDPGMELHLIHYSYGVNSTEKGDLSSESTVSRIRTEHFPLTLESARPSHTSQYLCASSEIRGAKEKLFFGSGTQLSVL.

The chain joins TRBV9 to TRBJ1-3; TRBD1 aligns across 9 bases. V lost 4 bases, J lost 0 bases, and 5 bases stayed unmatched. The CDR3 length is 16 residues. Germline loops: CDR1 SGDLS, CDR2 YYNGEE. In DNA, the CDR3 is TGTGCCAGCAGCATAGGGACAGGGCTCTCTGGAAACACCATATATTTT. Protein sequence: CASSIGTGLSGNTIYF.

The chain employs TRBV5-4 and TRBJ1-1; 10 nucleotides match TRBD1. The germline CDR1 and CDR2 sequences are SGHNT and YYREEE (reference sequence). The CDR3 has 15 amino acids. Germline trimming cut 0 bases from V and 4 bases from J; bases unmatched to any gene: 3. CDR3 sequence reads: CASSLETGGLTEAFF. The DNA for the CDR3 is TGTGCCAGCAGCTTGGAGACAGGGGGCCTCACTGAAGCTTTCTTT.

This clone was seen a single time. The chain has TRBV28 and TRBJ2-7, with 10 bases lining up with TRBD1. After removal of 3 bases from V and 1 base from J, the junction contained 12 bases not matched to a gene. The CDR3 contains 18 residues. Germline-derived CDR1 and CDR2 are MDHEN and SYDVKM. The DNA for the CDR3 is TGTGCCAGCAGTTTGGCGACCGGGACAGGGGTCCCTTCCTACGAGCAGTACTTC. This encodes CASSLATGTGVPSYEQYF.

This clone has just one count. CDR3 loop: CASSYSRRDRNQPQHF. For the CDR3, the DNA is TGTGCCAGCAGTTACTCGCGCCGGGACAGAAATCAGCCCCAGCATTTT. The rearrangement joins TRBV6-6 to TRBJ1-5; 7 nucleotides agree with TRBD1. The CDR3 has 16 amino acids. The germline CDR1 and CDR2 sequences are MNHNY and SVGAGI (reference sequence). Losses at the gene ends were 0 bases for V and 4 bases for J; bases not matched to a gene: 6.

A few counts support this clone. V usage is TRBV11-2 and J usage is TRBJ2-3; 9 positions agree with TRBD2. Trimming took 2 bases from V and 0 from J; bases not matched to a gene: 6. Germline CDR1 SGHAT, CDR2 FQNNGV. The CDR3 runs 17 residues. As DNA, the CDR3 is TGTGCCAGCAGCTTAAACAGCGGGAGGCTCAGCACAGATACGCAGTATTTT. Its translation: CASSLNSGRLSTDTQYF.

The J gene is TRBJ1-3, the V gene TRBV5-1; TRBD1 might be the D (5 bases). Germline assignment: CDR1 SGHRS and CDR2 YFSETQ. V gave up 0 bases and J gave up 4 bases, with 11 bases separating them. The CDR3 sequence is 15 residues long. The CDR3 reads CASSLAQGGGNTIYF. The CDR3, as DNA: TGCGCCAGCAGCTTGGCTCAGGGAGGAGGAAACACCATATATTTT.

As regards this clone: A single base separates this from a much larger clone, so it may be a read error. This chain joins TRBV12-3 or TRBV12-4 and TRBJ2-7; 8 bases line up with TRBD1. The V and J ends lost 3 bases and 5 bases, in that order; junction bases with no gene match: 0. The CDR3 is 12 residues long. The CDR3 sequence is CASSLDRDEQYF. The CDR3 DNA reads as TGTGCCAGCAGTTTGGACAGGGACGAGCAGTACTTC.

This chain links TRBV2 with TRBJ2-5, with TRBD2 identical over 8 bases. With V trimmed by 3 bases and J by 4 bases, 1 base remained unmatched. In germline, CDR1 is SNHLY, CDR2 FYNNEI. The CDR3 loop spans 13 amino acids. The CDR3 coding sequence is TGTGCCAGCAGTGACCTAGCGGGAGAGACCCAGTACTTC. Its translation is CASSDLAGETQYF.

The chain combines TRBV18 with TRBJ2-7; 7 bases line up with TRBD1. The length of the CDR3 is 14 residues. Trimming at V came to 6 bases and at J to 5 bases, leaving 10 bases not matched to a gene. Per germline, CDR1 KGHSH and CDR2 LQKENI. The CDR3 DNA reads TGTGCCAGCTCCCTCCGGACAGGATGGAACGAGCAGTACTTC. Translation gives CASSLRTGWNEQYF.

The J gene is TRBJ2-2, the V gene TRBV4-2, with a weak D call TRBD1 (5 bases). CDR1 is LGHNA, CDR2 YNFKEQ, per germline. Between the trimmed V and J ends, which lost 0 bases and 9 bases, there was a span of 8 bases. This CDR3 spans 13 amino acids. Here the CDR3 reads CASSQDLGRELFF. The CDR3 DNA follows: TGTGCCAGCAGCCAAGATCTGGGGCGGGAGCTGTTTTTT.

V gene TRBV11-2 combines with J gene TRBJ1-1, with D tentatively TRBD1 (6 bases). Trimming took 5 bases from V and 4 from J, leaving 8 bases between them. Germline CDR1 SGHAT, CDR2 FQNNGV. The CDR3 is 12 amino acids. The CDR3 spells CASSKDSTEAFF. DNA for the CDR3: TGTGCCAGCAGCAAGGACAGCACTGAAGCTTTCTTT.